This record looks at one T cell receptor beta chain sequence and its context. Its specific antigen is unknown. No much larger clone is present one base from it, and per-base qualities are unavailable. This specimen comes from a study of beta chain features in type 1 diabetes (dated 2018 in TCRdb). Some background on the complete study: Patients and healthy donors did not differ in mean age, gender distribution, total cell number or subset yield. A total of 107,917,701 sorted cells were examined across all samples, and the number of cells per subset was strongly correlated with RNA yield. In the study, recently diagnosed type 1 diabetes patients and matched healthy donors were compared on the TCRB repertoires of their sorted circulating CD4+ T cell subsets. Naive and central memory subsets were obtained from all 28 donors, but regulatory and stem cell-like memory subsets were isolated from only 8 patients and about 8 healthy donors.

Each donor gave one peripheral blood draw, roughly 110 mL on average, collected into heparinised tubes. Using a panel that included CD45RO, CCR7, CD25, CD127, CD95 and CD27, naive, central memory, regulatory and stem cell-like memory CD4+ T cells were sorted on a BD FACSAria II. Purity was above 95% for every sorted population. PBMCs were isolated immediately by Lymphoprep density gradient centrifugation and stained directly without culture. So that batch effects would be minimized, each experiment stained and sorted samples in pairs, pairing one healthy donor with one patient. Trimming takes 7 bases from V and 7 bases from J, and the germline ends sit 16 bases apart. According to the germline V gene, CDR1 reads MDHEN and CDR2 reads SYDVKM. There are 13 amino acids in the CDR3, from cysteine to phenylalanine inclusive. Of the read, only the CDR3 DNA is kept; its 39 bases are in frame from base 1.

The entire isolated RNA was reverse transcribed using the High Capacity cDNA Reverse Transcription Kit, and thus expressed TCRB transcripts were sequenced. Deep immunoSEQ sequencing was applied to naive, central memory and regulatory T cell samples, giving an average of around 3.4 million total reads per sample. After sorted cells were lysed in RLT buffer, RNA was extracted with DNase-treated RNeasy Micro or Mini kits, with the choice depending on cell number. To prevent cross-contamination, every cell subset was processed on its own, while patient and healthy donor samples were processed together. The immunoSEQ multiplex PCR was used to amplify TCRB sequences from cDNA, yielding 87-bp fragments that span the CDR3 region. The amplicons were sequenced using the Illumina HiSeq platform. The original pipeline was this. Synthetic template baselines were used to correct PCR bias computationally, reads within Hamming distance 2 were collapsed together, and singletons that could not be merged were discarded. Reads were aligned against IMGT so that V, D and J genes, CDR3 length and insertions or deletions at six rearrangement sites could be assigned. Within each subset, clonotype counts were normalized to sorted cell number, after which true diversity and Gini coefficients were computed with the tcR R package. The overlap coefficient, calculated on TCRB nucleotide sequences, was used to quantify repertoire sharing. Out-of-frame TCRB sequences from naive cells were analyzed to stand in for the pre-selection repertoire. TCRdb carries this immuneACCESS record with in-frame sequences only. Its versions omit some clonotypes, under half of them owing to an unresolved V gene in the studies checked, with the rest unexplained. The V and J calls and the clone size are those of that table, but D and trimming were determined from the DNA. In all, the sample holds under 900,000 clones, and 15% to 20% of those were seen once. The ten largest clonotypes hold 0.02% to 0.03% of the sample.

Results and caveats for the whole study, not just this receptor: Because the HLA sub-analyses included only small numbers of individuals, any influence of HLA type on TCRB rearrangement was left unresolved. At VDJ recombination sites, patients with type 1 diabetes made fewer insertions and deleted more nucleotides, a pattern implying thymic rearrangement abnormalities. Naive, central memory and regulatory TCRB repertoires appeared more similar among patients than among healthy donors. Because cDNA was sequenced instead of genomic DNA, activated cells with high expression could be over-represented, although the groups did not differ in activation or CD3 levels. PCR may preferentially amplify shorter templates, but because patient and control samples were amplified and corrected together, any resulting skew would affect both groups equally. In all four CD4+ subsets, TCRB CDR3 length was moderately but significantly shorter in type 1 diabetes patients.

This chain joins TRBV28 to TRBJ1-2; no D gene call is confident. The source material was naive CD4+ T cells from blood. The cell subset or site label for this specimen denotes: true naive CD4+ T cells. The sequence derives from a woman aged 18-29 years in good health. The bases read TGTGCCAGCACCTCACCGGGAATAGGTGGCTACACCTTC. Its translation is CASTSPGIGGYTF.